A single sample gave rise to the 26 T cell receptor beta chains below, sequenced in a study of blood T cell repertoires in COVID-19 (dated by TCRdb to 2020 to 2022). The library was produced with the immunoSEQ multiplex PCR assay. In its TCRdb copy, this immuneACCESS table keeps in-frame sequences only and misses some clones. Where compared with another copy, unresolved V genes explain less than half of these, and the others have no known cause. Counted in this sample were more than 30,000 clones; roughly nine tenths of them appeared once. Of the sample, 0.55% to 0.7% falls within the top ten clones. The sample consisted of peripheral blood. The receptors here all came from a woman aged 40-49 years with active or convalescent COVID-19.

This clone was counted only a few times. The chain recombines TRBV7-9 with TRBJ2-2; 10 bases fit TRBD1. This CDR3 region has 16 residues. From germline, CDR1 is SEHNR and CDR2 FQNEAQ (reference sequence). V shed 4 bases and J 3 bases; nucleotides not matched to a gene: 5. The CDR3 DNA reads TGTGCCAGCAGCTCCGGGGACAGGGGACACACCGGGGAGCTGTTTTTT. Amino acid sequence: CASSSGDRGHTGELFF.

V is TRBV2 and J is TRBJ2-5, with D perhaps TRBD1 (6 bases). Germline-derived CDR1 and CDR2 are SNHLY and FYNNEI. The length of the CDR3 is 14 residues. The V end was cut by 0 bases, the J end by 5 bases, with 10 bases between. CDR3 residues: CASSEARRGETQYF. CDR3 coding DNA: TGTGCCAGCAGTGAAGCCCGCAGGGGCGAGACCCAGTACTTC.

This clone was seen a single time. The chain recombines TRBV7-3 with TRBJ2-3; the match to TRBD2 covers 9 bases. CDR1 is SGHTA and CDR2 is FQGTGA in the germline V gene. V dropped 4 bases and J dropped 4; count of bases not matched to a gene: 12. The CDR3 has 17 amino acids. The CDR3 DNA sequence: TGTGCCAGCAGCTCCCTCCGAGTCGCGGGGGGGCCAGATACGCAGTATTTT. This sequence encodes CASSSLRVAGGPDTQYF.

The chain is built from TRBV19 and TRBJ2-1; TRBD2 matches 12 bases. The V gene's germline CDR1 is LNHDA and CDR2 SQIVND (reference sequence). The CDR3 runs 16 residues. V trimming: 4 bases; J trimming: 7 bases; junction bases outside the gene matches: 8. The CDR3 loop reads CASSTLAGGPGNEQFF. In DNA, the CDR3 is TGTGCCAGTAGTACCCTAGCGGGGGGGCCGGGGAATGAGCAGTTCTTC.

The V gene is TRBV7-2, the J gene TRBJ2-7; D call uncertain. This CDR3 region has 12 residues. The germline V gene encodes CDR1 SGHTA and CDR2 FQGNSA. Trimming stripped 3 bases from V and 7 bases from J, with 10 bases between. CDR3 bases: TGTGCCAGCAGCTTCGTCCCGTTGGAGCAGTACTTC. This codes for CASSFVPLEQYF.

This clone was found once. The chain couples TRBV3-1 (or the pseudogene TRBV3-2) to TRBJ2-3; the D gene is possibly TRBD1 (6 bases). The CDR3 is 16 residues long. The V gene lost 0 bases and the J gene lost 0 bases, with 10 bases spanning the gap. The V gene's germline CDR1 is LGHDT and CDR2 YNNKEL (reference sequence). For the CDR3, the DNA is TGTGCCAGCAGCCAAGATCAAGGGGGTAGCACAGATACGCAGTATTTT. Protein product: CASSQDQGGSTDTQYF.

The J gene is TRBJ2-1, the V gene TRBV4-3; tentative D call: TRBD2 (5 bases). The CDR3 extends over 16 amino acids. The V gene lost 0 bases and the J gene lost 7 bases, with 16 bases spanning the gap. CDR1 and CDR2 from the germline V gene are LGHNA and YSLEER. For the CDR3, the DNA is TGCGCCAGCAGCCAAGAAACCGGGGTCCGGAGTAATGAGCAGTTCTTC. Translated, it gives CASSQETGVRSNEQFF.

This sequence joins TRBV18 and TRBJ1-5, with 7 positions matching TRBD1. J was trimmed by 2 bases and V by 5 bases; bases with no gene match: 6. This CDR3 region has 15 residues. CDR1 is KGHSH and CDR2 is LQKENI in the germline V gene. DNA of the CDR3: TGTGCCAGCTCAATGGACAGGATCGGCAATCAGCCCCAGCATTTT. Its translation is CASSMDRIGNQPQHF. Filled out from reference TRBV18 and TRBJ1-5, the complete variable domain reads NAGVMQNPRHLVRRRGQEARLRCSPMKGHSHVYWYRQLPEEGLKFMVYLQKENIIDESGMPKERFSAEFPKEGPSILRIQQVVRGDSAAYFCASSMDRIGNQPQHFGDGTRLSIL.

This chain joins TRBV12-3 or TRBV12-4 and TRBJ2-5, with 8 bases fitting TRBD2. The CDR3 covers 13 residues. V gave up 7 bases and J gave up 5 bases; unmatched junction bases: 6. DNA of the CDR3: TGTGCCAGCACCATAGCGGGATCGGAGACCCAGTACTTC. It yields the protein CASTIAGSETQYF.

This CDR3 reads CASSLADREASTDTQYF. The CDR3 coding sequence is TGCGCCAGCAGCTTGGCCGACAGGGAAGCTAGCACAGATACGCAGTATTTT. V and J are TRBV5-1 and TRBJ2-3; 7 nucleotides line up with TRBD1. The CDR3 consists of 17 residues. Germline V gene sequence: CDR1 SGHRS, CDR2 YFSETQ. After removal of 0 bases from V and 0 bases from J, the junction contained 7 bases not matched to a gene.

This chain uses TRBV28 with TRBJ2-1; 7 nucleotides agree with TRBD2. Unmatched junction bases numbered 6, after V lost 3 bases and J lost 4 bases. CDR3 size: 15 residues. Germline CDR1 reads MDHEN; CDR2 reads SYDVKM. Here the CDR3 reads CASSFGAGKYNEQFF. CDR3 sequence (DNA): TGTGCCAGCAGTTTCGGAGCGGGGAAATACAATGAGCAGTTCTTC.

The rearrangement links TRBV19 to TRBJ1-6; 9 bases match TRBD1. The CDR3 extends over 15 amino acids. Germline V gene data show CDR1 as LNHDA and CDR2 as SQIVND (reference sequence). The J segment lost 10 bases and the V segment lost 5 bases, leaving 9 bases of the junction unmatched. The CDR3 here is CASSSGRTGESPLHF. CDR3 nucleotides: TGTGCCAGTAGTTCCGGGAGGACAGGGGAATCACCCCTCCACTTT.

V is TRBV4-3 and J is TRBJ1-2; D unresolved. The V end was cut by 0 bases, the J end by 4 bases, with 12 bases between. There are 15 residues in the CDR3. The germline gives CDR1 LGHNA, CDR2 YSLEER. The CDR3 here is CASSQESRGPYGYTF. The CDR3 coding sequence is TGCGCCAGCAGCCAAGAATCCCGGGGTCCCTATGGCTACACCTTC.

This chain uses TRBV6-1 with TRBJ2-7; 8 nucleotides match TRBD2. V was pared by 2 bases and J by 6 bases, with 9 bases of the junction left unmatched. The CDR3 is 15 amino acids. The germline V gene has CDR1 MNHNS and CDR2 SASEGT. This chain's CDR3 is CASSEIGLAGTEQYF. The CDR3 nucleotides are TGTGCCAGCAGTGAAATCGGCCTAGCGGGTACCGAGCAGTACTTC.

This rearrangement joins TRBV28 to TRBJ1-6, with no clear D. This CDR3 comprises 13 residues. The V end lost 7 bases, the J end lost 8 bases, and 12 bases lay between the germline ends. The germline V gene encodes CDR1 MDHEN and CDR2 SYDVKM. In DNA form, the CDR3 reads TGTGCCAGCACAAGGACTAGACATTCACCCCTCCACTTT. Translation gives CASTRTRHSPLHF.

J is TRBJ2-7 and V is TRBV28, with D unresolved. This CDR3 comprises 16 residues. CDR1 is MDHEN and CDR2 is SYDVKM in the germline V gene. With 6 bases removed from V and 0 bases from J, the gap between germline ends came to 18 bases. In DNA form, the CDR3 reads TGTGCCAGCAGCCCGACAATCTTTGTGGACTCCTACGAGCAGTACTTC. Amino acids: CASSPTIFVDSYEQYF.

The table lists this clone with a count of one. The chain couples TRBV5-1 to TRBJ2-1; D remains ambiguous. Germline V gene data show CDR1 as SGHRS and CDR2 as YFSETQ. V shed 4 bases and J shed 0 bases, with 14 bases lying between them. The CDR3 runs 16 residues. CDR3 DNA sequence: TGCGCCAGCAGCGAACAACTCACGGGCTCCTACAATGAGCAGTTCTTC. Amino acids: CASSEQLTGSYNEQFF.

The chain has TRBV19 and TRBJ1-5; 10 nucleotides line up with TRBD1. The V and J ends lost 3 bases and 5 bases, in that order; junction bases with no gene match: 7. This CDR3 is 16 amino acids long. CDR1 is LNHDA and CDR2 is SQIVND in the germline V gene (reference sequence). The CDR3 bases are TGTGCCAGTAGTATCCCGGGACAGGGGACGTATCAGCCCCAGCATTTT. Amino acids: CASSIPGQGTYQPQHF.

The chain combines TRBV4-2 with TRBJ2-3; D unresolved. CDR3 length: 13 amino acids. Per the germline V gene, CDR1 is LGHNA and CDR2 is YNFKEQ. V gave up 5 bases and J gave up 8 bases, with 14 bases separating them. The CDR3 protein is CASSDGARSTQYF. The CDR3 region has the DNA TGTGCCAGCAGCGACGGTGCCCGGAGTACGCAGTATTTT.

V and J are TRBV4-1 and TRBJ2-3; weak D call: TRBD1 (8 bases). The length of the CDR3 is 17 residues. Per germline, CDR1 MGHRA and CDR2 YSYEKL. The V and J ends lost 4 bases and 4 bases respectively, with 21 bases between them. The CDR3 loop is CASSRGGRPGGADTQYF. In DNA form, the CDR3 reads TGCGCCAGCAGCCGGGGGGGTCGGCCAGGGGGCGCAGATACGCAGTATTTT.

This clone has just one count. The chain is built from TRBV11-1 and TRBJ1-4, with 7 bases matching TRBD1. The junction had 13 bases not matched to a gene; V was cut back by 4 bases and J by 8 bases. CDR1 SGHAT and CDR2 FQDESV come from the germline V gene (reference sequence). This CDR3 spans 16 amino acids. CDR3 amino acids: CASSSPATPGQEKLFF. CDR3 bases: TGTGCCAGCAGCTCACCAGCAACCCCGGGACAGGAAAAACTGTTTTTT.

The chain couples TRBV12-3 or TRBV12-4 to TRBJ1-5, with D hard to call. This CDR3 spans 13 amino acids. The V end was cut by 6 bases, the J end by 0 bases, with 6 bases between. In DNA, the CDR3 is TGTGCCAGCAGCCGGGATAGCAATCAGCCCCAGCATTTT. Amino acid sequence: CASSRDSNQPQHF.

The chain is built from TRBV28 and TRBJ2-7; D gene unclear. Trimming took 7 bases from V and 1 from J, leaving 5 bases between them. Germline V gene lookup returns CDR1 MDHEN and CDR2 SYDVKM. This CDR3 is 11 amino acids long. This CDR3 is CASTASYEQYF. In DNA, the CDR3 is TGTGCCAGCACAGCGTCCTACGAGCAGTACTTC. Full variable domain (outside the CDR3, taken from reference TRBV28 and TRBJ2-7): DVKVTQSSRYLVKRTGEKVFLECVQDMDHENMFWYRQDPGLGLRLIYFSYDVKMKEKGDIPEGYSVSREKKERFSLILESASTNQTSMYLCASTASYEQYFGPGTRLTVT.

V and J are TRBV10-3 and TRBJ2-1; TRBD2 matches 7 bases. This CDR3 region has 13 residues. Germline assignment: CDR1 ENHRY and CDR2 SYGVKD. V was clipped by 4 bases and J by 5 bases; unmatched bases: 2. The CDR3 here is CAISGAGDNEQFF. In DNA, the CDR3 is TGTGCCATCAGTGGTGCGGGGGACAATGAGCAGTTCTTC.

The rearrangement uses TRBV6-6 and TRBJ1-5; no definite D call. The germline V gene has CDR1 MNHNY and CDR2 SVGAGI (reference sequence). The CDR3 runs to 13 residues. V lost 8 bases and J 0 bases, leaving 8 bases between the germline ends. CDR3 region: CASESSSNQPQHF. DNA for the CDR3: TGTGCCAGCGAAAGTAGTAGCAATCAGCCCCAGCATTTT.

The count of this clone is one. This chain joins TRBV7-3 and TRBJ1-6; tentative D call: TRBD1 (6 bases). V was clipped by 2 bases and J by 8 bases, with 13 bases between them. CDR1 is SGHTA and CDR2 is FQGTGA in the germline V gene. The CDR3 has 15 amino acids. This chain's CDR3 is CASSLGAPGDSPLHF. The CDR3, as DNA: TGTGCCAGCAGCTTAGGGGCGCCAGGGGATTCACCCCTCCACTTT. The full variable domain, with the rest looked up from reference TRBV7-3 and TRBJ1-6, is GAGVSQTPSNKVTEKGKYVELRCDPISGHTALYWYRQSLGQGPEFLIYFQGTGAADDSGLPNDRFFAVRPEGSVSTLKIQRTERGDSAVYLCASSLGAPGDSPLHFGNGTRLTVT.